These 27 T cell receptor beta chains were all obtained from the same sample, sequenced in a study of prognosis after radiotherapy for stage I lung cancer. The authors amplified TCR beta CDR3 from genomic DNA using two-round multiplex PCR. Used in first-round PCR were primers specific to each TRBV and TRBJ gene. TCRdb passed the multiplex PCR reads through MiXCR, listing each CDR3 protein once. The sample includes about 51,000 distinct CDR3 sequences, 30% to 35% of them seen just once. Source: PBMCs, taken before or after stereotactic body radiation therapy (not recorded which). Receptors were obtained from a donor over 45 with non-small cell lung cancer.

Concerning this clonotype: This sequence may be a read error, since a much larger clone differs from it by one base. The V and J genes are TRBV9 and TRBJ2-1; D possibly matches TRBD1 or TRBD2 (6 bases each). The CDR3 loop spans 14 amino acids. In germline, CDR1 is SGDLS, CDR2 YYNGEE. With 7 bases removed from V and 0 bases from J, the gap between germline ends came to 11 bases. DNA of the CDR3: TGTGCCAGCTCCGAGGGGGGCTCCTACAATGAGCAGTTCTTC. Residues: CASSEGGSYNEQFF.

Turning to this clonotype: A junction end diverges from the germline sequence, so it may reflect a read error. The chain couples TRBV2 to TRBJ2-7, with TRBD2 matching 9 bases. Germline CDR1 SNHLY, CDR2 FYNNEI. This CDR3 is 12 amino acids long. The CDR3 nucleotides read TGTGCCATCGAGGGCGGGAGGGACGATCAGTACTTC. Protein product: CAIEGGRDDQYF.

A note on this clonotype: This likely traces to a read error, being one base from a far larger clone. The chain recombines TRBV7-2 with TRBJ2-7; TRBD2 agrees at 8 bases. The J call may be mistaken, given a closer DNA end match to TRBJ2-1. Germline V gene data show CDR1 as SGHTA and CDR2 as FQGNSA. This CDR3 spans 16 amino acids. CDR3 region: CASIRGGLASYNEQFF. The DNA of the CDR3 is TGTGCCAGCATCCGGGGGGGACTTGCCTCCTACAATGAGCAGTTCTTC.

On this clonotype: At one end, the junction sequence differs from germline, possibly due to a read error. The chain has TRBV5-1 and TRBJ2-6; TRBD1 or TRBD2 may be the D gene (5 bases each). CDR3 length: 17 amino acids. Germline V lookup: CDR1 SGHRS, CDR2 YFSETQ. CDR3 sequence reads: CASSLGSTTFGANVMTF. CDR3 DNA sequence: TGCGCCAGCAGCTTGGGGTCCACTACGTTCGGGGCAAACGTCATGACTTTC.

This clonotype was seen ten or more times. The V and J genes are TRBV6-2 or TRBV6-3 and TRBJ1-2, with D maybe TRBD1 (5 bases). V was trimmed by 6 bases and J by 5 bases, leaving 22 bases between them. Germline CDR1 reads MNHEY; CDR2 reads SVGEGT. The length of the CDR3 is 16 residues. CDR3 nucleotides: TGTGCCAGCAGATCTCAACGGGACCCAAGCTCATATGGCTACACCTTC. It is translated as CASRSQRDPSSYGYTF.

This clonotype occurred many times. V usage is TRBV19 and J usage is TRBJ2-2, with a possible D match to TRBD2 (5 bases). CDR3 length: 13 amino acids. The V and J ends lost 9 bases and 2 bases respectively, with 10 bases between them. Germline V lookup: CDR1 LNHDA, CDR2 SQIVND (reference sequence). In DNA form, the CDR3 reads TGTGCCAGCAGGACTGGAAACACCGGGGAGCTGTTTTTT. It encodes CASRTGNTGELFF.

The genes are TRBV30 and TRBJ1-2; 8 bases map to TRBD1. This CDR3 spans 13 amino acids. The V gene's germline CDR1 is GTSNPN and CDR2 SVGIG (reference sequence). The trim removed 0 bases at V and 10 bases at J, leaving 7 bases unmatched. CDR3 residues: CAWSVGTGVDYTF. The CDR3 nucleotides are TGTGCCTGGAGTGTAGGGACAGGTGTTGACTACACCTTC. Using reference TRBV30 and TRBJ1-2 for the parts outside the CDR3, the full variable domain is SQTIHQWPATLVQPVGSPLSLECTVEGTSNPNLYWYRQAAGRGLQLLFYSVGIGQISSEVPQNLSASRPQDRQFILSSKKLLLSDSGFYLCAWSVGTGVDYTFGSGTRLTVV.

The table lists this clonotype with many counts. CDR3 amino acids: CASTAWGPQHF. The CDR3 coding sequence is TGTGCCAGCACTGCCTGGGGACCCCAGCATTTT. The chain has TRBV6-2 or TRBV6-3 and TRBJ1-5; unclear D gene. The germline gives CDR1 MNHEY, CDR2 SVGEGT. V shed 7 bases and J shed 10 bases, with 11 bases lying between them. This CDR3 has 11 amino acids.

This clonotype was seen ten or more times. The chain carries TRBV4-2 and TRBJ2-1; TRBD2 aligns across 7 bases. Losses at the gene ends were 0 bases for V and 2 bases for J; bases not matched to a gene: 7. The germline V gene has CDR1 LGHNA and CDR2 YNFKEQ. The CDR3 runs 17 residues. CDR3 DNA: TGTGCCAGCAGCCAAGATCAGCCTGCGGGAGCCTACAATGAGCAGTTCTTC. Protein sequence: CASSQDQPAGAYNEQFF.

This clonotype is medium-sized. The chain carries TRBV30 and TRBJ1-2, with D perhaps matching TRBD1 (6 bases). CDR1 and CDR2 (germline): GTSNPN, SVGIG (reference sequence). This CDR3 region has 15 residues. With 1 base removed from V and 8 bases from J, the gap between germline ends came to 20 bases. As DNA, the CDR3 is TGTGCCTGGAGTGGGGAGTGGCGGGGGCACGGAGGCTACACCTTC. Its protein is CAWSGEWRGHGGYTF. Drawing the rest from reference TRBV30 and TRBJ1-2, the complete variable domain is SQTIHQWPATLVQPVGSPLSLECTVEGTSNPNLYWYRQAAGRGLQLLFYSVGIGQISSEVPQNLSASRPQDRQFILSSKKLLLSDSGFYLCAWSGEWRGHGGYTFGSGTRLTVV.

This clonotype was recorded many times. The germline gene is not matched at one end of the junction; a read error may be the cause. The CDR3 sequence: CASSLILSGASNF. The CDR3 region has the DNA TGTGCCAGCAGCCTGATCCTGAGTGGGGCGTCCAATTTC. The chain links TRBV28 to TRBJ2-1; weak D call: TRBD1 (5 bases). This CDR3 has 13 amino acids. Per germline, CDR1 MDHEN and CDR2 SYDVKM. The full variable domain, rest sourced from reference TRBV28 and TRBJ2-1, is DVKVTQSSRYLVKRTGEKVFLECVQDMDHENMFWYRQDPGLGLRLIYFSYDVKMKEKGDIPEGYSVSREKKERFSLILESASTNQTSMYLCASSLILSGASNFGPGTRLTVL.

Ten or more counts support this clonotype. This chain links TRBV20-1 with TRBJ2-1; TRBD2 aligns across 12 bases. V dropped 5 bases and J dropped 8; count of bases not matched to a gene: 4. CDR1 and CDR2 from the germline V gene are DFQATT and SNEGSKA (reference sequence). The CDR3 runs 13 residues. CDR3 nucleotide sequence: TGCAGTGCTGGGGGACTAGCGGGCGATGAGCAGTTCTTC. Protein product: CSAGGLAGDEQFF.

This clonotype was counted at least ten times. As DNA, the CDR3 is TGCGCCAGCAGCTTACCTACCAATGAGCAGTTCTTC. It translates to CASSLPTNEQFF. The chain is built from TRBV5-1 and TRBJ2-1; D unclear. The CDR3 covers 12 residues. V was cut by 2 bases and J by 6 bases, with 6 bases left in between. Germline V gene data show CDR1 as SGHRS and CDR2 as YFSETQ.

This clonotype was recorded at least ten times. The chain has TRBV28 and TRBJ1-1; 10 bases line up with TRBD1. V shed 10 bases, J shed 6 bases, and the junction held 5 bases outside the gene matches. The CDR3 is 12 residues long. The germline V gene encodes CDR1 MDHEN and CDR2 SYDVKM. The CDR3 DNA follows: TGTGCCATACTAGGACAGGGGGCTGAAGCTTTCTTT. As protein: CAILGQGAEAFF.

A remark on this clonotype: A much larger clone lies one base from this, so it may be a read error. The chain combines TRBV12-5 with TRBJ2-5, with a possible D match to TRBD2 (6 bases). The CDR3 is 13 residues long. CDR1 LGHNT and CDR2 FRNRAP come from the germline V gene. CDR3 in amino acids: CASGRDFQDTQYF. CDR3 coding DNA: TGTGCTAGTGGTAGGGACTTCCAAGATACCCAGTACTTC.

In this sample, this clonotype turned up many times. The chain joins TRBV11-3 to TRBJ2-3; TRBD1 matches at 8 bases. This CDR3 comprises 16 residues. J was trimmed by 6 bases and V by 5 bases; bases with no gene match: 13. Germline V gene sequence: CDR1 SGHNT, CDR2 YENEEA. The CDR3 is CASSLGGRGLSDTQYF. CDR3 bases: TGTGCCAGCAGCCTGGGGGGCAGGGGGCTTTCTGATACGCAGTATTTT.

A remark on this clonotype: Sequence at one end of the junction differs from germline and may be a read error. The chain links TRBV30 to TRBJ2-6, with D perhaps TRBD2 (5 bases). This CDR3 is built from 15 residues. Germline-derived CDR1 and CDR2 are GTSNPN and SVGIG (reference sequence). In nucleotides, the CDR3 is TGTGCCTTCGGGAAGGGTTTGGCTGTGGCCAACGTCCTTACTTTC. Translated: CAFGKGLAVANVLTF.

This clonotype showed up many times. The chain couples TRBV12-3 or TRBV12-4 to TRBJ1-5, with no clear D. The CDR3 is 15 amino acids. Trimming removed 4 bases at V and 3 bases at J, with 13 bases between. In DNA form, the CDR3 reads TGTGCCAGCAGTTGGTCGGGCGGATACAATCAGCCCCAGCATTTT. Its protein product is CASSWSGGYNQPQHF.

With regard to this clonotype: One base away lies a much larger clone, so this may be a sequencing read error. This rearrangement joins TRBV6-2 or TRBV6-3 to TRBJ2-3, with D possibly being TRBD2 (6 bases). Deletions cut 5 bases from V and 14 bases from J, with 17 bases between. This CDR3 region has 12 residues. The germline CDR1 and CDR2 sequences are MNHEY and SVGEGT. The CDR3 DNA reads as TGTGCCAGCAGTGAAGGGGCGGGGTTGGTGTATTTT. Its protein is CASSEGAGLVYF.

This clonotype showed up many times. The CDR3 reads CSALIVNEQFF. The CDR3, as DNA: TGCAGTGCTCTGATTGTGAATGAGCAGTTCTTC. The chain has TRBV20-1 and TRBJ2-1, with D hard to call. Per the germline V gene, CDR1 is DFQATT and CDR2 is SNEGSKA (reference sequence). The CDR3 has 11 residues. Trimming stripped 5 bases from V and 7 bases from J, with 9 bases between.

This clonotype is classed as medium-sized (0.01 to 0.1%). The chain is built from TRBV30 and TRBJ2-2; 7 bases map to TRBD1. The germline V gene encodes CDR1 GTSNPN and CDR2 SVGIG (reference sequence). V lost 0 bases to trimming and J lost 9 bases; unmatched junction nucleotides: 10. The CDR3 sequence is 15 residues long. In DNA form, the CDR3 reads TGTGCCTGGAGTGTGCCGGGACAGAATTCTTGGGAGCTGTTTTTT. It yields the protein CAWSVPGQNSWELFF.

A word on this clonotype: A much bigger clone sits one base away, suggesting this may be a read error. This rearrangement joins TRBV6-2 or TRBV6-3 to TRBJ2-7; weak D call: TRBD2 (5 bases). The V and J ends lost 7 bases and 3 bases respectively, with 22 bases between them. This CDR3 contains 16 residues. Germline V lookup: CDR1 MNHEY, CDR2 SVGEGT. CDR3 amino acids: CASTLGVEGRIYEQYF. The CDR3 region has the DNA TGTGCCAGCACCCTCGGGGTCGAAGGCCGCATCTACGAGCAGTACTTC.

In the case of this clonotype: This may stem from a read error, because a much larger clone lies one nucleotide away. The chain uses TRBV20-1 and TRBJ2-3; D is perhaps TRBD1 or TRBD2 (5 bases each). The CDR3 spans 14 residues. V lost 3 bases, J lost 0 bases, and 10 bases lay in between. Germline CDR1 is DFQATT and CDR2 is SNEGSKA (reference sequence). The CDR3 protein is CSASWDGSTDTQYF. The CDR3 DNA sequence: TGCAGTGCTAGCTGGGACGGGAGCACAGATACGCAGTATTTT.

The chain uses TRBV20-1 and TRBJ2-1; 7 bases map to TRBD2. After removal of 8 bases from V and 6 bases from J, the junction contained 7 bases not matched to a gene. CDR1 and CDR2 from the germline V gene are DFQATT and SNEGSKA (reference sequence). The CDR3 spans 12 residues. CDR3 sequence (DNA): TGCAGTCAACCGGGACTAAGCAATGAGCAGTTCTTC. Its protein product is CSQPGLSNEQFF.

The chain combines TRBV12-3 or TRBV12-4 with TRBJ2-7, with D unclear. This CDR3 contains 13 residues. The chain's CDR3 is CTISNSRYHEQYF. CDR3 in DNA: TGTACCATCAGTAACAGCAGGTACCACGAGCAGTACTTC.

This clonotype was found many times. This chain uses TRBV4-1 with TRBJ1-2, with 8 bases lining up with TRBD1. The germline CDR1 and CDR2 sequences are MGHRA and YSYEKL. The CDR3 has 14 residues. J gave up 5 bases and V 0 bases, and 2 bases lay outside the gene matches. The CDR3 sequence: CASSQEWTGYGYTF. CDR3 bases: TGCGCCAGCAGCCAAGAATGGACAGGGTATGGCTACACCTTC.

This clonotype was counted at least ten times. V gene TRBV6-5 combines with J gene TRBJ2-7; D remains unclear. Trimming left V 0 bases short and J 3 bases short, with 9 bases between. This CDR3 is 14 amino acids long. Germline lookup yields CDR1 MNHEY and CDR2 SVGAGI. The CDR3 bases are TGTGCCAGCAGTTACTCCCGACGGATCTACGAGCAGTACTTC. Its translation is CASSYSRRIYEQYF.